The source of this T cell receptor (beta chain) is a study of T-cell reconstitution after alpha-beta-depleted transplantation in children. For TCRbeta, the library was prepared with unique molecular identifiers. One entry per CDR3 protein, called by TCRdb with MiXCR from the PCR reads. The sample includes roughly 610,000 distinct CDR3 sequences, about 10% seen only once; the top ten take roughly 4%. The ends were cut back, 3 bases at V and 7 bases at J, with 12 bases in the middle. The length of the CDR3 is 13 residues. The receptor was isolated from a human donor who donated a stem cell graft to a child with acute myeloid leukemia. The sequencing here drew on PBMCs from the stem cell graft donor, taken from the stem cell graft. The genes are TRBV12-3 or TRBV12-4 and TRBJ1-2; a weak D match, TRBD1 (6 bases). CDR3: CASSLAGVFGYTF. Written as DNA, the CDR3 is TGTGCCAGCAGTTTGGCAGGGGTTTTTGGCTACACCTTC.